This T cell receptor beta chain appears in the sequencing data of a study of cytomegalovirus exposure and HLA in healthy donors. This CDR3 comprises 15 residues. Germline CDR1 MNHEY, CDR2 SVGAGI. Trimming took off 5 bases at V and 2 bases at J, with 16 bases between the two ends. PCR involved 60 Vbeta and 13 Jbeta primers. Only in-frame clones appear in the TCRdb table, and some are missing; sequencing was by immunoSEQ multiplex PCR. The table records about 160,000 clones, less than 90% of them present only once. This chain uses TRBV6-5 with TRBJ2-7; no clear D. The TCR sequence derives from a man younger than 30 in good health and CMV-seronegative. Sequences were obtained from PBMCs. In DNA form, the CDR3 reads TGTGCCAGCAGTGCAAATGGGCCTGCCCCCTACGAGCAGTACTTC. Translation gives CASSANGPAPYEQYF.